This T cell receptor (beta chain) was found in a study of blood T cell repertoires in COVID-19. In the study overall: The analysed material was cDNA or gDNA that came from T cells, B-cell-depleted T cells, or PBMCs.

In the original analysis: Quantification of nucleated cells was approximated via reference gene primer amplification. Clones were read by immunoSEQ multiplex PCR, and TCRdb kept only the in-frame ones, dropping some. V, J and clone size derive from that table, while D and trimming were established from the DNA sequence. The sample lists fewer than 80,000 clones; approximately 89% were seen once. V was shortened by 9 bases and J by 3 bases, with 11 bases between the two germline ends. The CDR3 is made up of 12 amino acids. The germline V gene encodes CDR1 LNHDA and CDR2 SQIVND (reference sequence). The sample was peripheral blood. J is TRBJ1-2 and V is TRBV19; possibly TRBD1 for D (6 bases). The TCR originated in a woman aged 50 to 60 with active COVID-19. The CDR3 is CASWDIHYGYTF. DNA of the CDR3: TGTGCCAGCTGGGACATTCACTATGGCTACACCTTC. Filled out from reference TRBV19 and TRBJ1-2, the complete variable domain reads DGGITQSPKYLFRKEGQNVTLSCEQNLNHDAMYWYRQDPGQGLRLIYYSQIVNDFQKGDIAEGYSVSREKKESFPLTVTSAQKNPTAFYLCASWDIHYGYTFGSGTRLTVV.